These T cell receptor beta chains were read from a single sample in a study of shared clonotypes between healthy human individuals. TCRdb's copy holds only in-frame clones and misses some; the assay was immunoSEQ multiplex PCR. The table has under 850,000 clones, roughly two thirds seen once. Specimen: memory CD4+ T cells sorted from blood. The receptors originated from a woman in her 30s in good health. CDR3s leave out the opening cysteine and the closing phenylalanine or tryptophan.

v_call: TRBV30; j_call: TRBJ1-1; cdr3_aa: AWTLQGEAF
v_call: TRBV28; j_call: TRBJ1-5; cdr3_aa: ASRYQGDRQPQH
v_call: TRBV7-2; j_call: TRBJ2-3; cdr3_aa: ASSRGQVDTQY
v_call: TRBV30; j_call: TRBJ1-4; cdr3_aa: AWSVPGFREKLF
v_call: TRBV5-1; j_call: TRBJ2-3; cdr3_aa: ASSLGLAGGTTDTQY
v_call: TRBV7-9; j_call: TRBJ1-1; cdr3_aa: ASSLVGGNTEAF
v_call: TRBV20-1; j_call: TRBJ1-1; cdr3_aa: SAILNTEAF
v_call: TRBV6-5; j_call: TRBJ2-7; cdr3_aa: ASSQDTFYTYEQY
v_call: TRBV15; j_call: TRBJ2-4; cdr3_aa: ATSRDRTHGDIQY
v_call: TRBV10-2; j_call: TRBJ2-7; cdr3_aa: ASSKRTGTIIRQY
v_call: TRBV5-1; j_call: TRBJ1-2; cdr3_aa: ASSRDVNYGYT
v_call: TRBV28; j_call: TRBJ1-1; cdr3_aa: ASRHKGGDTEAF
v_call: TRBV1; j_call: TRBJ2-7; cdr3_aa: TSSLRGEQY
v_call: TRBV18; j_call: TRBJ1-1; cdr3_aa: ASSTSAGLNTEAF
v_call: TRBV5-6; j_call: TRBJ2-2; cdr3_aa: ASSPGLARDGELF
v_call: TRBV28; j_call: TRBJ1-2; cdr3_aa: ASSKWGREDGYT
v_call: TRBV5-4; j_call: TRBJ2-1; cdr3_aa: ASSSKREGLYNEQF
v_call: TRBV6-1; j_call: TRBJ2-5; cdr3_aa: ASSEDKLVGVQETQY
v_call: TRBV7-9; j_call: TRBJ2-3; cdr3_aa: ASSFGIGTRTDTQY
v_call: TRBV7-6; j_call: TRBJ2-1; cdr3_aa: ASSLGRGEQF
v_call: TRBV18; j_call: TRBJ2-3; cdr3_aa: ASSPPIYRRGTDTQY
v_call: TRBV7-9; j_call: TRBJ2-7; cdr3_aa: ASSLRGGRATEQY
v_call: TRBV5-4; j_call: TRBJ1-2; cdr3_aa: ASTRGQANYGYT
v_call: TRBV4-1; j_call: TRBJ1-4; cdr3_aa: ASSTRWGGEKLF
v_call: TRBV5-1; j_call: TRBJ2-1; cdr3_aa: ASSSYGQGYNEQF
v_call: TRBV6-5; j_call: TRBJ1-3; cdr3_aa: ASSYSYDSSGNTIY
v_call: TRBV28; j_call: TRBJ1-1; cdr3_aa: ASSLPTPGKAEAF
v_call: TRBV5-4; j_call: TRBJ2-7; cdr3_aa: ASSQDFVGYGEQY
v_call: TRBV7-2; j_call: TRBJ2-5; cdr3_aa: ASSWVPGGQETQY
v_call: TRBV7-8; j_call: TRBJ1-2; cdr3_aa: ASSLGQGRGYT
v_call: TRBV5-6; j_call: TRBJ2-2; cdr3_aa: ASSLVYVPGLHTGELF
v_call: TRBV2; j_call: TRBJ2-3; cdr3_aa: ASTPTSGYGDTQY
v_call: TRBV5-4; j_call: TRBJ2-2; cdr3_aa: ASSARTGGDFGGELF
v_call: TRBV7-9; j_call: TRBJ2-1; cdr3_aa: ASSNLAGVSYNEQF
v_call: TRBV5-1; j_call: TRBJ1-1; cdr3_aa: ASSLQGSDTEAF
v_call: TRBV9; j_call: TRBJ1-3; cdr3_aa: ASSSTSPGNTIY
v_call: TRBV5-1; j_call: TRBJ2-1; cdr3_aa: ASSYSGRAGNEQF
v_call: TRBV5-1; j_call: TRBJ1-4; cdr3_aa: ASSLGRTEGYEKLF
v_call: TRBV27; j_call: TRBJ2-1; cdr3_aa: ASSLNYGLAGEQF
v_call: TRBV5-1; j_call: TRBJ2-2; cdr3_aa: ASSFQGKVTGELF
v_call: TRBV14; j_call: TRBJ2-7; cdr3_aa: ASSRSGISYEQY
v_call: TRBV4-1; j_call: TRBJ2-1; cdr3_aa: ASSQGGASGRAHNEQF
v_call: TRBV28; j_call: TRBJ2-7; cdr3_aa: ASSLVPGPRYEQY
v_call: TRBV5-6; j_call: TRBJ2-5; cdr3_aa: ASSPSSGAQETQY
v_call: TRBV5-1; j_call: TRBJ1-3; cdr3_aa: ASSDDRAGNTIY
v_call: TRBV4-2; j_call: TRBJ1-4; cdr3_aa: ASSPELPRGEATNEKLF
v_call: TRBV5-1; j_call: TRBJ2-5; cdr3_aa: ASSSRDRPQETQY
v_call: TRBV5-5; j_call: TRBJ1-1; cdr3_aa: ASSLLTVNTEAF
v_call: TRBV19; j_call: TRBJ2-5; cdr3_aa: ASSVLAAGGQETQY
v_call: TRBV5-1; j_call: TRBJ2-1; cdr3_aa: ASSVSSGSYNEQF